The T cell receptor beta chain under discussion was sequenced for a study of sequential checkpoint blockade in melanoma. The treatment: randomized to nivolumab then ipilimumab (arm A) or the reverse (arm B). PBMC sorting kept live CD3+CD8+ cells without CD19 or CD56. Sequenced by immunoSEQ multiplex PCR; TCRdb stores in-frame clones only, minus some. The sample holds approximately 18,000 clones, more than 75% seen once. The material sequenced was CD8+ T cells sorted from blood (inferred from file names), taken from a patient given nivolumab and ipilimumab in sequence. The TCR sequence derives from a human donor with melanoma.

CDR3 DNA: TGTGCCAGCAATTCCCAAGAGGGAAGCAATCAGCCCCAGCATTTT. It translates to CASNSQEGSNQPQHF. The V call is TRBV6-6, the J call TRBJ1-5; D is ambiguous. The germline CDR1 and CDR2 sequences are MNHNY and SVGAGI (reference sequence). The CDR3 length is 15 residues. V lost 7 bases, J lost 1 base, and 14 bases lay in between.